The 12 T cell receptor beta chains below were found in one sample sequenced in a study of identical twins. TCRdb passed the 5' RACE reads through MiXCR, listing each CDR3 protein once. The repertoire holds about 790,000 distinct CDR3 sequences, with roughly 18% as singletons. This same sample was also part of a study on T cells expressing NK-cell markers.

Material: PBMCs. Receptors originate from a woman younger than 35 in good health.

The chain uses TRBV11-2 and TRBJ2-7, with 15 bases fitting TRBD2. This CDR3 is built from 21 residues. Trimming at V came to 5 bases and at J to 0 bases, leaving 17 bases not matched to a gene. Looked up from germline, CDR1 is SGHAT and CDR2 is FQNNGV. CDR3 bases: TGTGCCAGCAGCCCCATCCAGGGACTAGCGGGGGGACCCTTCAGCTCCTACGAGCAGTACTTC. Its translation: CASSPIQGLAGGPFSSYEQYF.

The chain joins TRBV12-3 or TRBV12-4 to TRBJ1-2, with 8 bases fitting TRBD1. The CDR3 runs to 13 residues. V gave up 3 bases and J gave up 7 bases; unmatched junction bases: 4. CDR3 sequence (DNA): TGTGCCAGCAGTTTGCAGGGGGCAATTGGCTACACCTTC. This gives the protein CASSLQGAIGYTF.

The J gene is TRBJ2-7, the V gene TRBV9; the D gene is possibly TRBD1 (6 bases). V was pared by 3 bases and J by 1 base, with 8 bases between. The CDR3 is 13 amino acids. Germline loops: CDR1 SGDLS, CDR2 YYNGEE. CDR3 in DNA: TGTGCCAGCAGCGGGGACATTTCCTACGAGCAGTACTTC. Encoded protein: CASSGDISYEQYF.

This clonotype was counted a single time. The CDR3 nucleotides read TGTGCCAGCAGCCCTCGTCGCGCCGGCATTTCGCAGGAGCAGTTCTTC. Translating gives CASSPRRAGISQEQFF. J is TRBJ2-1 and V is TRBV7-2; no definite D call. This CDR3 has 16 amino acids. Germline loops: CDR1 SGHTA, CDR2 FQGNSA. Trimming pared 5 bases from V and 10 bases from J, leaving 24 bases between.

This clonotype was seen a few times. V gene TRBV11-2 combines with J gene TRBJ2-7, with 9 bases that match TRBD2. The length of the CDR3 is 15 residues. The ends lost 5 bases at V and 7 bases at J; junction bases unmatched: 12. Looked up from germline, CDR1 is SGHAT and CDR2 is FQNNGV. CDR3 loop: CASSPTVAGVEEQYF. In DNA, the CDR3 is TGTGCCAGCAGCCCAACGGTAGCGGGAGTCGAGGAGCAGTACTTC.

The CDR3 here is CASSSGLAPLDTGELFF. The CDR3 DNA is TGTGCCAGCAGCTCGGGTCTCGCTCCTCTCGACACCGGGGAGCTGTTTTTT. This chain links TRBV5-8 with TRBJ2-2; the D is unclear. This CDR3 region has 17 residues. Per germline, CDR1 SGHTS and CDR2 YDEGEE. V was pared by 3 bases and J by 3 bases, with 18 bases between.

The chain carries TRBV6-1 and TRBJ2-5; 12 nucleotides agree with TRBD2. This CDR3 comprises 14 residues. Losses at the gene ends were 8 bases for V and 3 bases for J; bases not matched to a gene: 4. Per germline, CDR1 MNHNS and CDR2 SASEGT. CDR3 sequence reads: CASETSGGKETQYF. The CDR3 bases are TGTGCCAGCGAAACTAGCGGGGGGAAAGAGACCCAGTACTTC.

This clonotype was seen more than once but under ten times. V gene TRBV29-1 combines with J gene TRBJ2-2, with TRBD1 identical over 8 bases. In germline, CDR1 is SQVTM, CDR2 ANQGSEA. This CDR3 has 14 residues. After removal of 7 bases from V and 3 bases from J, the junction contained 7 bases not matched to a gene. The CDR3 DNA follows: TGCAGCGCCCGACCCAGGGGGCACACCGGGGAGCTGTTTTTT. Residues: CSARPRGHTGELFF.

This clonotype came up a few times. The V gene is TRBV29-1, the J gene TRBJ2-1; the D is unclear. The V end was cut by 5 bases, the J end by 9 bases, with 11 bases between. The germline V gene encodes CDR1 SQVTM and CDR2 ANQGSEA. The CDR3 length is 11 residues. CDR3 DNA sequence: TGCAGCGTTTCTGTGACGCGTGAGCAGTTCTTC. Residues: CSVSVTREQFF.

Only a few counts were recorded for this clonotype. CDR3 nucleotides: TGTGCCAGCTCACCAAACCCCCTCTCCTACGAGCAGTACTTC. It encodes CASSPNPLSYEQYF. The chain carries TRBV18 and TRBJ2-7; D unclear. The CDR3 length is 14 residues. CDR1 and CDR2 (germline): KGHSH, LQKENI. Trimming took off 2 bases at V and 0 bases at J, with 8 bases between the two ends.

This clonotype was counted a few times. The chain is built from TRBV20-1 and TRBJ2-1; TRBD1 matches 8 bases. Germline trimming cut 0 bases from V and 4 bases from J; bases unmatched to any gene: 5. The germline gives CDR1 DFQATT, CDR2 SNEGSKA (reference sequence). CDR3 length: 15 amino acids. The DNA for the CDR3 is TGCAGTGCTAGAGAACAGGACAGGGTTTACAATGAGCAGTTCTTC. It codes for CSAREQDRVYNEQFF.

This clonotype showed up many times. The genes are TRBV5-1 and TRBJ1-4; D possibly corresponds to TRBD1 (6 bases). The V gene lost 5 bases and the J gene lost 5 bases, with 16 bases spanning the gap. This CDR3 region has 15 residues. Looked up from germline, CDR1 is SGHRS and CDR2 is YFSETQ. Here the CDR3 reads CASRFQGQLNEKLFF. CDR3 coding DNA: TGCGCCAGCAGATTTCAGGGGCAGCTAAATGAAAAACTGTTTTTT.